The 5 T cell receptor beta chains reported below all come from one sample, sequenced in a study of CD8+ T cells in alopecia areata. After isolation, RNA underwent reverse transcription to generate cDNA as the sequencing template. Sequenced by immunoSEQ multiplex PCR; TCRdb stores in-frame clones only, minus some. Of approximately 54,000 clones listed, 95% to 97% were seen once; the top ten hold about 26%. The sequences come from CD8+ T cells sorted from blood, collected at week 0. These receptors were taken from a human donor with alopecia areata.

This chain connects TRBV10-2 to TRBJ2-1; D remains unclear. V lost 2 bases to trimming and J lost 15 bases, with 11 bases between them. CDR3 length: 11 amino acids. In germline, CDR1 is WSHSY, CDR2 SAAADI. The CDR3 sequence: CASSETQAVFF. CDR3 coding DNA: TGCGCCAGCAGTGAGACCCAGGCCGTGTTCTTC.

The chain has TRBV29-1 and TRBJ2-3; 7 positions agree with TRBD2. The CDR3 is 17 amino acids. The trim removed 0 bases at V and 4 bases at J, leaving 13 bases unmatched. Per the germline V gene, CDR1 is SQVTM and CDR2 is ANQGSEA. The CDR3 coding sequence is TGCAGCGTTGAAGATCCCGGGACTATTAGCGTTTCAGATACGCAGTATTTT. It is translated as CSVEDPGTISVSDTQYF.

The rearrangement joins TRBV7-9 to TRBJ2-2, with D perhaps TRBD2 (5 bases). This CDR3 region has 13 residues. The germline V and J ends were trimmed by 3 bases and 6 bases, with 8 bases remaining between them. CDR1 is SEHNR and CDR2 is FQNEAQ in the germline V gene (reference sequence). As DNA, the CDR3 is TGTGCCAGCAGCTTTATCGGGGCCGGGGAGCTGTTTTTT. Protein: CASSFIGAGELFF.

This chain connects TRBV11-2 to TRBJ2-1; D perhaps matches TRBD1 (5 bases). Germline V gives CDR1 SGHAT, CDR2 FQNNGV. Trimming stripped 3 bases from V and 8 bases from J, with 8 bases between. The CDR3 runs to 12 residues. CDR3 protein: CASSLGRDEQFF. The CDR3 DNA reads as TGTGCCAGCAGCTTGGGCAGGGATGAGCAGTTCTTC.

The chain couples TRBV5-1 to TRBJ2-1; D is unclear. V was shortened by 0 bases and J by 7 bases, with 5 bases between the two germline ends. The CDR3 has 12 amino acids. Germline V gene data show CDR1 as SGHRS and CDR2 as YFSETQ. The chain's CDR3 is CASSLEGNEQFF. CDR3 nucleotides: TGCGCCAGCAGCTTGGAAGGGAATGAGCAGTTCTTC. The whole variable domain, remainder taken from reference TRBV5-1 and TRBJ2-1, is KAGVTQTPRYLIKTRGQQVTLSCSPISGHRSVSWYQQTPGQGLQFLFEYFSETQRNKGNFPGRFSGRQFSNSRSEMNVSTLELGDSALYLCASSLEGNEQFFGPGTRLTVL.